This T cell receptor (beta chain) stems from a study of blood T cell repertoires in COVID-19. About the research overall: There were acute and convalescent COVID-19 samples, and they came from the United States, Italy and Spain. PBMCs, B-cell-depleted T cells, or T cells were the source of the cDNA or gDNA that made up the material.

Per the authors' pipeline: Cell counts per sample came from amplifying reference gene primers. The method was immunoSEQ multiplex PCR; TCRdb's version includes in-frame clones alone and lacks a portion of them. V and J calls and clone size are as listed in that table; D and trimming were resolved from the DNA. The table lists approximately 240,000 clones, more than 65% of them singletons, with about 1.5% in the top ten. In germline, CDR1 is SGHTA, CDR2 FQGNSA. The V end lost 4 bases, the J end lost 3 bases, and 10 bases lay between the germline ends. CDR3 length: 14 amino acids. The chain couples TRBV7-2 to TRBJ1-5; a possible D gene is TRBD1 (5 bases). This clonotype originated in a woman between 40 and 55 years old who had recovered from COVID-19. Sequenced input: peripheral blood. The CDR3 loop is CASSWVGVNQPQHF. Here the CDR3 DNA reads TGTGCCAGCAGCTGGGTAGGGGTCAATCAGCCCCAGCATTTT.